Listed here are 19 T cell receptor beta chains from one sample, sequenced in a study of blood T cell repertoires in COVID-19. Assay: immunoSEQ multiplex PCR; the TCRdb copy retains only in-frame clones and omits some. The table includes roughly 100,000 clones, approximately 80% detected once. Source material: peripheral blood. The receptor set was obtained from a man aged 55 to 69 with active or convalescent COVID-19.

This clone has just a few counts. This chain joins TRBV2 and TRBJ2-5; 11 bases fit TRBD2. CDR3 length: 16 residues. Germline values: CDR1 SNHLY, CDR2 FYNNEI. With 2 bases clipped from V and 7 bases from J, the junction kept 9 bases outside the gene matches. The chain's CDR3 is CASSEHWGLAEGTQYF. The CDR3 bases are TGTGCCAGCAGTGAACATTGGGGACTAGCGGAAGGGACCCAGTACTTC.

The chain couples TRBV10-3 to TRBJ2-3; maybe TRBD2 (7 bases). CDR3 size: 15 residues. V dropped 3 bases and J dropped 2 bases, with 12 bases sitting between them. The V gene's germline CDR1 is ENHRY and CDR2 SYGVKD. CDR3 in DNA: TGTGCCATCAGTGAAGGGGAGGGACACACAGATACGCAGTATTTT. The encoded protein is CAISEGEGHTDTQYF.

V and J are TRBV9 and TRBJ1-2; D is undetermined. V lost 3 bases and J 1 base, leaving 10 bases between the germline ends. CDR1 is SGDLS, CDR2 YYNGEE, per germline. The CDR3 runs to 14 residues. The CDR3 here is CASSAGGDNYGYTF. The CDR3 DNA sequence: TGTGCCAGCAGCGCTGGAGGAGATAACTATGGCTACACCTTC.

The CDR3 DNA sequence: TGTGCCAGCAGCAAGGGACTAGCGGGAATACATGAGCAGTTCTTC. Translating gives CASSKGLAGIHEQFF. V usage is TRBV9 and J usage is TRBJ2-1; 13 nucleotides line up with TRBD2. The CDR3 is 15 residues long. In germline, CDR1 is SGDLS, CDR2 YYNGEE. V was clipped by 4 bases and J by 8 bases; unmatched bases: 6.

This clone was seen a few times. The CDR3 here is CASRSGRAGDTQYF. Here the CDR3 DNA reads TGTGCCAGCAGGAGCGGGAGGGCAGGAGATACGCAGTATTTT. This chain joins TRBV6-5 and TRBJ2-3; 10 nucleotides agree with TRBD2. Germline V gene lookup returns CDR1 MNHEY and CDR2 SVGAGI. This CDR3 has 14 residues. J gave up 5 bases and V 6 bases, and 5 bases lay outside the gene matches.

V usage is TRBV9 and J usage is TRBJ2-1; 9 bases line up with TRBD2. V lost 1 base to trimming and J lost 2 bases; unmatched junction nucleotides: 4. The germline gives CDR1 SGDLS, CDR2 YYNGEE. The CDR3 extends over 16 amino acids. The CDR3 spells CASSVSGGRAYNEQFF. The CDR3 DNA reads TGTGCCAGCAGCGTAAGCGGCGGGAGGGCCTACAATGAGCAGTTCTTC.

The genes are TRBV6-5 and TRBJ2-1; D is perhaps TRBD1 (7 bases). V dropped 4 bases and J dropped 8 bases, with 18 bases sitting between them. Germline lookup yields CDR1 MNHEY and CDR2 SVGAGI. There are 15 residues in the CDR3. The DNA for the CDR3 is TGTGCCAGCAGTTCCGGGACTCAGGGGGTAGATGAGCAGTTCTTC. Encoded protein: CASSSGTQGVDEQFF.

CDR3 loop: CASSFYRGSGEQYF. The DNA of the CDR3 is TGTGCCAGCAGCTTCTACAGGGGTTCGGGCGAGCAGTACTTC. This chain connects TRBV7-6 to TRBJ2-7; TRBD1 agrees at 7 bases. J gave up 6 bases and V 3 bases, and 8 bases lay outside the gene matches. The germline V gene encodes CDR1 SGHVS and CDR2 FNYEAQ. This CDR3 is 14 amino acids long.

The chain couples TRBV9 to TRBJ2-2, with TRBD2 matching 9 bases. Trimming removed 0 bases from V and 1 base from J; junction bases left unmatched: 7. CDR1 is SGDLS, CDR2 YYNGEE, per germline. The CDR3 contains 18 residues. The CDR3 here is CASSVVFSTSGNTGELFF. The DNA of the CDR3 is TGTGCCAGCAGCGTAGTATTTTCGACTAGCGGGAACACCGGGGAGCTGTTTTTT.

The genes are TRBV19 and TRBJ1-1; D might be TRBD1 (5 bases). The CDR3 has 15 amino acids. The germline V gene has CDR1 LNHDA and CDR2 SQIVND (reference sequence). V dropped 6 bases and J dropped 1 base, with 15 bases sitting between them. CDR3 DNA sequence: TGTGCCAGTAGCTCCTGGGGGGACCCGAACACTGAAGCTTTCTTT. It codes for CASSSWGDPNTEAFF.

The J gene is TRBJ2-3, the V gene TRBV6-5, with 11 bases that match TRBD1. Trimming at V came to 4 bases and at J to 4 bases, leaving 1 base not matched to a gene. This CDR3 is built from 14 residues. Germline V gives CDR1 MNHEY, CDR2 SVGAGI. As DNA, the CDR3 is TGTGCCAGCAGTTCGGACAGGGGGCCAGATACGCAGTATTTT. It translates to CASSSDRGPDTQYF.

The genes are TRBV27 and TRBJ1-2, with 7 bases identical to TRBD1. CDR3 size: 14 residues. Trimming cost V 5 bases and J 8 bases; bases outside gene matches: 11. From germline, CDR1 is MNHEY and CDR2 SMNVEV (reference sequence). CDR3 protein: CASSPGGRGEGYTF. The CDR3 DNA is TGTGCCAGCAGTCCAGGCGGCAGGGGGGAAGGCTACACCTTC.

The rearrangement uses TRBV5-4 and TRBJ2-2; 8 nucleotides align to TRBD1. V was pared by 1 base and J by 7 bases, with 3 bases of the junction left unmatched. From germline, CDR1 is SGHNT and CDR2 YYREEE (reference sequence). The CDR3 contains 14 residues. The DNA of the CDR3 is TGTGCCAGCAGCTTGACAGGGGGGAGCGGGGAGCTGTTTTTT. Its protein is CASSLTGGSGELFF.

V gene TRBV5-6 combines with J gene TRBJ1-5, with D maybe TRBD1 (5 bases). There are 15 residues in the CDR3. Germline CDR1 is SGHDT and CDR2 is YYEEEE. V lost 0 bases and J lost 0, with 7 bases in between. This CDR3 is CASSLGQNSNQPQHF. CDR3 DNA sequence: TGTGCCAGCAGCTTGGGACAGAATAGCAATCAGCCCCAGCATTTT.

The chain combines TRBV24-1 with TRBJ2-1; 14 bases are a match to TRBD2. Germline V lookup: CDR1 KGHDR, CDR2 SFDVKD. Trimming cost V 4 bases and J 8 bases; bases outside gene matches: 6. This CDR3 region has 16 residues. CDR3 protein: CATSDRLAGGPDEQFF. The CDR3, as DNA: TGTGCCACCAGTGACCGACTAGCGGGAGGGCCCGATGAGCAGTTCTTC.

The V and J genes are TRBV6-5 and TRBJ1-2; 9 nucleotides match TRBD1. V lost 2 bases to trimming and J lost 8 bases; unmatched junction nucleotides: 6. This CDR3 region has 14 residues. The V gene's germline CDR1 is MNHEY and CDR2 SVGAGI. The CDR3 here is CASSYIPGQGGYTF. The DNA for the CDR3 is TGTGCCAGCAGTTACATCCCGGGACAGGGAGGCTACACCTTC.

The CDR3 DNA follows: TGTGCCAGCAGCCCCCCCGGGTTTGACTCCTACAATGAGCAGTTCTTC. Encoded protein: CASSPPGFDSYNEQFF. The chain is built from TRBV3-1 (or the pseudogene TRBV3-2) and TRBJ2-1; D is uncertain. Germline-derived CDR1 and CDR2 are LGHDT and YNNKEL (reference sequence). Trimming pared 4 bases from V and 0 bases from J, leaving 13 bases between. The CDR3 is 16 residues long.

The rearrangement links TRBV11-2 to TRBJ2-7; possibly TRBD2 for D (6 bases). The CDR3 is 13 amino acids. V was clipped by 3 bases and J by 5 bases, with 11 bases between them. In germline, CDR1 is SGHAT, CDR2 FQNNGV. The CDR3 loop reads CASSFGGVNEQYF. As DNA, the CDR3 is TGTGCCAGCAGCTTCGGAGGGGTAAACGAGCAGTACTTC.

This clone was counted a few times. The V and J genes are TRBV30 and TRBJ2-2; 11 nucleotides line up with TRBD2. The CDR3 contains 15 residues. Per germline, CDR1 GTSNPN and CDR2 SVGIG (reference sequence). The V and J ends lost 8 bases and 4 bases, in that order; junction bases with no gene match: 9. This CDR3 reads CATSGLAGGTGELFF. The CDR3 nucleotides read TGTGCCACTTCTGGGCTAGCGGGGGGCACCGGGGAGCTGTTTTTT.